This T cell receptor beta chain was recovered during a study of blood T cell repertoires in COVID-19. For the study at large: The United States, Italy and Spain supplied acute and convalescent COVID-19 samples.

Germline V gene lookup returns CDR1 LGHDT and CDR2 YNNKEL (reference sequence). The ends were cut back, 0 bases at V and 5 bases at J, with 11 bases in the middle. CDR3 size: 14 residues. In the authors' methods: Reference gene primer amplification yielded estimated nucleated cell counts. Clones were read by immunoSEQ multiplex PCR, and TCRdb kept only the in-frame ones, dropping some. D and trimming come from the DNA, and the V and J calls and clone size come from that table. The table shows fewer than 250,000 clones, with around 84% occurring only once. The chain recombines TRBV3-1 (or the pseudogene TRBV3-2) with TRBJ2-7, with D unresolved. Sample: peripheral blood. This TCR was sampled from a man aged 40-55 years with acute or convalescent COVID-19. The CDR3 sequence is CASSQDNGLDEQYF. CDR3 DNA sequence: TGTGCCAGCAGCCAAGATAACGGTCTGGACGAGCAGTACTTC.